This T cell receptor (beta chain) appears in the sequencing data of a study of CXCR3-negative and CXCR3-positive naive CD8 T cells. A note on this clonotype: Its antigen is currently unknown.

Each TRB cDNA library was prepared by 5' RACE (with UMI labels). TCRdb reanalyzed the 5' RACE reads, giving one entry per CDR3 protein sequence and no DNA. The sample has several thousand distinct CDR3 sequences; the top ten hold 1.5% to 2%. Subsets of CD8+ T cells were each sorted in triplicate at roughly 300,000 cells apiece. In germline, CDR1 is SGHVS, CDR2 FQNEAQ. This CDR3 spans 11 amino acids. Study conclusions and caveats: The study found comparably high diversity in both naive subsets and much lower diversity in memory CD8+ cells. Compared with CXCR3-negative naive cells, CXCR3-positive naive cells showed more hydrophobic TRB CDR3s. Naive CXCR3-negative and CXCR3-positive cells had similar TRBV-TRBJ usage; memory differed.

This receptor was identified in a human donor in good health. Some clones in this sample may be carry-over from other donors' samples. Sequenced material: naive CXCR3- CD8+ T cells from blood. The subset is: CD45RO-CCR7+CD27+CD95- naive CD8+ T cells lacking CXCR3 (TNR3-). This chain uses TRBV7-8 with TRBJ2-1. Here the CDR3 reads CASVSYNEQFF.